This TCR beta chain was recovered during a study of T cell changes during pregnancy in multiple sclerosis. TCRdb's table, derived via immunoSEQ multiplex PCR, lists solely in-frame clones and lacks some. The table shows some 21,000 clones, with 80% to 95% occurring only once. The germline gives CDR1 SGHTA, CDR2 FQGTGA. The CDR3 sequence is 13 residues long. V was shortened by 1 base and J by 6 bases, with 9 bases between the two germline ends. The J gene is TRBJ2-5, the V gene TRBV7-3; a possible D gene is TRBD2 (6 bases). The receptor was isolated from a female donor with multiple sclerosis, enrolled in a pregnancy study. The specimen comprised CD4+ T cells from peripheral blood mononuclear cells, sampled in the third trimester of pregnancy. The chain's CDR3 is CASSLNGGKTQYF. CDR3 bases: TGTGCCAGCAGCTTAAACGGCGGGAAGACCCAGTACTTC.